Each of the 27 T cell receptor beta chains below was sequenced from the same sample in a study of PD-1 blockade in classical Hodgkin lymphoma (dated by TCRdb to about 2020). Libraries were built with the immunoSEQ multiplex PCR assay. TCRdb took this table from immuneACCESS and kept in-frame rearrangements with V and J called. Such tables lack part of the clones; where checked against another copy, unresolved V genes explain under half of the gap, and the rest is unexplained. The sample records about 93,000 clones, roughly 76% of which are singletons. The top ten clonotypes cover about 16% of the sample. This specimen's time point label, per the study, means: cycle 2 day 1 (C2D1) of nivolumab. Every trial patient had relapsed after autologous stem cell transplantation, and cohorts A, B and C differed in prior brentuximab vedotin exposure. The source was peripheral blood mononuclear cells (PBMCs), collected before the second cycle of nivolumab. The receptors originated from a human donor with classical Hodgkin lymphoma.

The chain employs TRBV11-2 and TRBJ2-3; perhaps TRBD2 as D (6 bases). Germline V gene lookup returns CDR1 SGHAT and CDR2 FQNNGV. The CDR3 consists of 15 residues. V gave up 0 bases and J gave up 13 bases, with 20 bases separating them. The CDR3 reads CASSLDSSDGGLEYF. The CDR3, as DNA: TGTGCCAGCAGCTTAGACAGTAGCGATGGAGGGCTCGAGTATTTT.

This clone has more than one count but fewer than ten. The gene calls are TRBV10-2 and TRBJ1-5; TRBD1 is a possible D gene (5 bases). Trimming pared 6 bases from V and 6 bases from J, leaving 12 bases between. The CDR3 length is 13 residues. Germline CDR1 is WSHSY and CDR2 is SAAADI. For the CDR3, the DNA is TGCGCCAGCAGCCAAAGGGGCGGTCAGCCCCAGCATTTT. Translation: CASSQRGGQPQHF.

V gene TRBV10-3 combines with J gene TRBJ2-7; 10 nucleotides line up with TRBD1. Germline assignment: CDR1 ENHRY and CDR2 SYGVKD. V gave up 5 bases and J gave up 5 bases; unmatched junction bases: 9. This CDR3 comprises 15 residues. CDR3 coding DNA: TGTGCCATCAGTTCTCCGGGACAGGGGAGGGACGAGCAGTACTTC. This translates into CAISSPGQGRDEQYF.

V gene TRBV12-2 combines with J gene TRBJ2-7; the table's D gene call, TRBD2, was not cross checked with the DNA. TRBV12-2 is a pseudogene locus. The CDR3 runs to 18 residues. CDR3 amino acids: CASRLARDPGLAFYEQYF. Here the CDR3 DNA reads TGTGCAAGTCGCTTAGCGCGAGACCCGGGACTAGCATTCTACGAGCAGTACTTC.

The CDR3 bases are TGCGCCAGCAGCTTGGTGGGGTTTGCCTACGAGCAGTACTTC. The encoded protein is CASSLVGFAYEQYF. The chain joins TRBV5-1 to TRBJ2-7, with D hard to call. Trimming shortened V by 0 bases and J by 2 bases, and 9 bases separated the two germline ends. CDR1 and CDR2 from the germline V gene are SGHRS and YFSETQ. This CDR3 is built from 14 residues.

V gene TRBV18 combines with J gene TRBJ2-1; D remains ambiguous. V lost 2 bases and J 0 bases, leaving 14 bases between the germline ends. From germline, CDR1 is KGHSH and CDR2 LQKENI. There are 17 residues in the CDR3. The CDR3 is CASSPTPRSSSYNEQFF. The CDR3 DNA sequence: TGTGCCAGCTCACCAACCCCCCGCTCTAGCTCCTACAATGAGCAGTTCTTC. Filled out from reference TRBV18 and TRBJ2-1, the complete variable domain reads NAGVMQNPRHLVRRRGQEARLRCSPMKGHSHVYWYRQLPEEGLKFMVYLQKENIIDESGMPKERFSAEFPKEGPSILRIQQVVRGDSAAYFCASSPTPRSSSYNEQFFGPGTRLTVL.

CDR3 region: CASSEFGGNYGYTF. CDR3 DNA sequence: TGTGCCAGCAGTGAATTTGGCGGGAACTATGGCTACACCTTC. This chain joins TRBV25-1 and TRBJ1-2; no reliable D call. Germline V gives CDR1 MGHDK, CDR2 SYGVNS. Trimming stripped 1 base from V and 2 bases from J, with 8 bases between. CDR3 size: 14 residues.

The rearrangement joins TRBV27 to TRBJ1-2, with D uncertain. Deletions cut 3 bases from V and 4 bases from J, with 15 bases between. The CDR3 has 15 amino acids. Germline V lookup: CDR1 MNHEY, CDR2 SMNVEV (reference sequence). In nucleotides, the CDR3 is TGTGCCAGCAGTTTTTACGGAGAATCTAGCTATGGCTACACCTTC. This sequence encodes CASSFYGESSYGYTF.

This sequence joins TRBV19 and TRBJ1-2; D might be TRBD1 (5 bases). Per the germline V gene, CDR1 is LNHDA and CDR2 is SQIVND (reference sequence). This CDR3 spans 15 amino acids. V was cut by 2 bases and J by 3 bases, with 13 bases left in between. This CDR3 is CASSIIPGGDYGYTF. The CDR3 DNA reads as TGTGCCAGTAGTATAATACCGGGAGGGGACTATGGCTACACCTTC.

The genes are TRBV29-1 and TRBJ1-2; a weak D match, TRBD1 (5 bases). The CDR3 contains 13 residues. The germline CDR1 and CDR2 sequences are SQVTM and ANQGSEA. V was pared by 5 bases and J by 8 bases, with 18 bases between. Here the CDR3 DNA reads TGCAGCGTTTTGGTGGGGGTTCCGGAAGGCTACACCTTC. Amino acid sequence: CSVLVGVPEGYTF.

The rearrangement uses TRBV4-2 and TRBJ2-2, with a weak D call TRBD2 (5 bases). The CDR3 runs to 16 residues. Germline V gene lookup returns CDR1 LGHNA and CDR2 YNFKEQ. The V and J ends lost 1 base and 0 bases respectively, with 9 bases between them. This CDR3 is CASSQGAGSNTGELFF. The CDR3 coding sequence is TGTGCCAGCAGCCAAGGGGCGGGCTCGAACACCGGGGAGCTGTTTTTT.

The chain uses TRBV7-2 and TRBJ2-7; 7 positions match TRBD1. CDR1 SGHTA and CDR2 FQGNSA come from the germline V gene. The CDR3 covers 14 residues. Trimming cost V 2 bases and J 6 bases; bases outside gene matches: 7. CDR3 protein: CASSLYRGQPEQYF. The CDR3 bases are TGTGCCAGCAGCTTATACAGGGGCCAACCCGAGCAGTACTTC.

This chain connects TRBV19 to TRBJ2-7; tentatively, D is TRBD1 (5 bases). From germline, CDR1 is LNHDA and CDR2 SQIVND (reference sequence). This CDR3 has 14 amino acids. The V gene lost 5 bases and the J gene lost 1 base, with 12 bases spanning the gap. In nucleotides, the CDR3 is TGTGCCAGTAGTGCCGGACAACGATCCTACGAGCAGTACTTC. Its translation: CASSAGQRSYEQYF. The full variable domain, its missing parts supplied by reference TRBV19 and TRBJ2-7, is DGGITQSPKYLFRKEGQNVTLSCEQNLNHDAMYWYRQDPGQGLRLIYYSQIVNDFQKGDIAEGYSVSREKKESFPLTVTSAQKNPTAFYLCASSAGQRSYEQYFGPGTRLTVT.

This chain connects TRBV5-6 to TRBJ2-7, with D tentatively TRBD2 (6 bases). Germline V gene sequence: CDR1 SGHDT, CDR2 YYEEEE. CDR3 size: 15 residues. Trimming removed 1 base at V and 7 bases at J, with 18 bases between. The CDR3 sequence is CASSLRGEGRGEQYF. The CDR3 region has the DNA TGTGCCAGCAGCTTGCGTGGAGAGGGTCGGGGGGAGCAGTACTTC.

The chain carries TRBV4-1 and TRBJ2-2; 9 bases line up with TRBD1. The germline CDR1 and CDR2 sequences are MGHRA and YSYEKL. This CDR3 is 16 amino acids long. The V gene end was trimmed by 5 bases and the J gene end by 5 bases; junction bases not matched to a gene: 9. The CDR3 region is CASSAVQGARTGELFF. The CDR3 DNA reads as TGCGCCAGCAGCGCAGTACAGGGGGCGCGAACCGGGGAGCTGTTTTTT.

The J gene is TRBJ1-5, the V gene TRBV19, with D possibly matching TRBD1 (6 bases). Looked up from germline, CDR1 is LNHDA and CDR2 is SQIVND (reference sequence). The CDR3 has 13 residues. The V and J ends lost 1 base and 14 bases respectively, with 15 bases between them. The CDR3 loop reads CASSIGTVPKEHF. CDR3 coding DNA: TGTGCCAGTAGTATAGGGACAGTGCCTAAGGAGCATTTT.

This rearrangement joins TRBV6-5 to TRBJ2-7; TRBD2 agrees at 9 bases. Germline assignment: CDR1 MNHEY and CDR2 SVGAGI. This CDR3 is built from 16 residues. The V gene end was trimmed by 2 bases and the J gene end by 2 bases; junction bases not matched to a gene: 7. CDR3 in DNA: TGTGCCAGCAGTTACGATGGGCTAGCGGGAACCTACGAGCAGTACTTC. It translates to CASSYDGLAGTYEQYF.

This clone showed up just once. The chain is built from TRBV6-4 and TRBJ1-2, with 9 positions matching TRBD1. CDR1 is MRHNA and CDR2 is SNTAGT in the germline V gene. J gave up 8 bases and V 3 bases, and 10 bases lay outside the gene matches. The CDR3 runs 15 residues. CDR3 residues: CASSEQGASSGGYTF. CDR3 nucleotides: TGTGCCAGCAGTGAACAGGGGGCATCCTCAGGAGGCTACACCTTC.

V gene TRBV12-5 combines with J gene TRBJ2-7; 10 positions match TRBD2. The CDR3 spans 17 residues. V lost 2 bases to trimming and J lost 2 bases; unmatched junction nucleotides: 9. The V gene's germline CDR1 is LGHNT and CDR2 FRNRAP. The CDR3 sequence is CASGLPTRAGGAYEQYF. The CDR3 DNA reads TGTGCTAGTGGTTTGCCGACTAGAGCGGGAGGGGCCTACGAGCAGTACTTC.

V and J are TRBV11-2 and TRBJ2-1; a weak D match, TRBD2 (5 bases). Germline CDR1 SGHAT, CDR2 FQNNGV. CDR3 length: 12 residues. Trimming left V 5 bases short and J 8 bases short, with 10 bases between. The CDR3: CASSPGRDEQFF. The DNA of the CDR3 is TGTGCCAGCAGCCCGGGAAGGGATGAGCAGTTCTTC. Combining the CDR3 with reference TRBV11-2 and TRBJ2-1 gives the whole variable domain EAGVAQSPRYKIIEKRQSVAFWCNPISGHATLYWYQQILGQGPKLLIQFQNNGVVDDSQLPKDRFSAERLKGVDSTLKIQPAKLEDSAVYLCASSPGRDEQFFGPGTRLTVL.

The V call is TRBV6-1, the J call TRBJ1-3, with TRBD1 matching 8 bases. Germline-derived CDR1 and CDR2 are MNHNS and SASEGT. CDR3 length equals 17 residues. Germline trimming cut 2 bases from V and 0 bases from J; bases unmatched to any gene: 6. CDR3 region: CASSEYTGGFSGNTIYF. The DNA for the CDR3 is TGTGCCAGCAGTGAATACACAGGGGGTTTCTCTGGAAACACCATATATTTT.

This chain links TRBV11-3 with TRBJ2-5; a weak D match, TRBD2 (6 bases). From germline, CDR1 is SGHNT and CDR2 YENEEA. Trimming left V 5 bases short and J 2 bases short, with 21 bases between. The CDR3 is made up of 17 amino acids. The CDR3 region has the DNA TGTGCCAGCAGCCCAGGATCGGCCTCCGGGGGACAAGAGACCCAGTACTTC. Its translation: CASSPGSASGGQETQYF.

This clone was recorded a few times. The rearrangement links TRBV9 to TRBJ2-7; D uncertain. Germline-derived CDR1 and CDR2 are SGDLS and YYNGEE. The V end was cut by 0 bases, the J end by 6 bases, with 13 bases between. The CDR3 runs to 14 residues. CDR3 DNA: TGTGCCAGCAGCGTAGGTCCCTCCACCCGCGAGCAGTACTTC. Protein: CASSVGPSTREQYF. Variable domain in full (rest from reference TRBV9 and TRBJ2-7): DSGVTQTPKHLITATGQRVTLRCSPRSGDLSVYWYQQSLDQGLQFLIQYYNGEERAKGNILERFSAQQFPDLHSELNLSSLELGDSALYFCASSVGPSTREQYFGPGTRLTVT.

The chain is built from TRBV10-3 and TRBJ2-5, with unresolved D. CDR3 length equals 13 residues. CDR1 is ENHRY and CDR2 is SYGVKD in the germline V gene. Deletions cut 2 bases from V and 3 bases from J, with 7 bases between. The CDR3 reads CAISEGIEETQYF. The CDR3 nucleotides are TGTGCCATCAGTGAGGGTATTGAAGAGACCCAGTACTTC.

The chain employs TRBV6-6 and TRBJ2-5; D is possibly TRBD1 or TRBD2 (6 bases each). Trimming removed 5 bases at V and 9 bases at J, with 13 bases between. The CDR3 has 12 residues. The germline V gene encodes CDR1 MNHNY and CDR2 SVGAGI (reference sequence). CDR3 bases: TGTGCCAGCAGTCAGATAAGGGGGGCCCAGTACTTC. Residues: CASSQIRGAQYF.

This clone has just one count. The V call is TRBV19, the J call TRBJ1-1, with D perhaps matching TRBD1 (6 bases). Germline values: CDR1 LNHDA, CDR2 SQIVND (reference sequence). The CDR3 extends over 14 amino acids. V shed 9 bases and J shed 2 bases, with 16 bases lying between them. The CDR3 DNA reads TGTGCCAGCATGACAGGTTTTGAAAACACTGAAGCTTTCTTT. This gives the protein CASMTGFENTEAFF.

The chain uses TRBV6-1 and TRBJ1-2; no firm D call. Germline CDR1 and CDR2: MNHNS and SASEGT. The V and J ends lost 1 base and 4 bases respectively, with 10 bases between them. There are 14 residues in the CDR3. CDR3 residues: CASSEGPTVYGYTF. The CDR3 nucleotides are TGTGCCAGCAGTGAAGGGCCGACGGTCTATGGCTACACCTTC.